This T cell receptor (beta chain) was recovered during a study of blood T cell repertoires in COVID-19. As for the study in general: The samples span acute and convalescent COVID-19 from the United States, Italy and Spain. The analysed material was cDNA or gDNA that came from T cells, B-cell-depleted T cells, or PBMCs.

Original data processing: Reference gene primer amplification gave nucleated cell count estimates. Sequencing used immunoSEQ multiplex PCR; TCRdb keeps in-frame clones, though not all of them. Clone size and the V and J calls come from that table; the DNA yielded D and trimming. The data show more than 90,000 clones, with roughly 80% seen just once and less than 7.5% held by the top ten. The receptor comes from a man aged 65 to 85 with acute or convalescent COVID-19. Sequencing was performed on peripheral blood.

CDR3 residues: CASSPRQGGDTEAFF. The CDR3, as DNA: TGTGCCAGCAGCCCAAGACAGGGGGGTGACACTGAAGCTTTCTTT. This chain connects TRBV5-4 to TRBJ1-1, with 9 bases that match TRBD1. This CDR3 has 15 residues. The germline gives CDR1 SGHNT, CDR2 YYREEE (reference sequence). V lost 4 bases and J lost 3; bases outside the gene matches: 7. Combining the CDR3 with reference TRBV5-4 and TRBJ1-1 gives the whole variable domain ETGVTQSPTHLIKTRGQQVTLRCSSQSGHNTVSWYQQALGQGPQFIFQYYREEENGRGNFPPRFSGLQFPNYSSELNVNALELDDSALYLCASSPRQGGDTEAFFGQGTRLTVV.